This T cell receptor (beta chain) was recovered during a study of T and B cells in COVID-19 patients. Study overall: Blood was sampled from COVID-19 patients who were either actively infected or recovered. In the active-infection cohort, about 90% of the 20 patients had comorbidities linked to unfavorable COVID-19 outcome. Median age was about 35 years in the recovered cohort and 67 years in the active-infection cohort. Points from the study as a whole: Active COVID-19 showed highly clonal TRB repertoires; recovery showed diversity and richness above healthy donors.

Each TRB amplification used roughly 220-550 ng of genomic DNA from blood. In its sample, this clonotype ranks as medium-sized. The antigen is not known. The CDR3 consists of 18 residues. V dropped 4 bases and J dropped 5 bases, with 23 bases sitting between them. Per germline, CDR1 LNHDA and CDR2 SQIVND (reference sequence). Multiplex PCR with BIOMED2 TRB-A/B primer pools amplified TRB rearrangements. TCRdb recomputed calls from the multiplex PCR reads with MiXCR, one row per CDR3 protein. The sample includes 4,500 to 5,000 distinct CDR3 sequences, 33% of them seen just once. The receptor's source is a human donor who had recovered from COVID-19. The rearrangement uses TRBV19 and TRBJ2-2; tentatively, D is TRBD1 or TRBD2 (6 bases each). Sequencing used blood. CDR3: CASSNPRRGGSVTGELFF. CDR3 nucleotides: TGTGCCAGTAGTAATCCCCGCCGAGGGGGGAGTGTGACCGGGGAGCTGTTTTTT. The variable domain in full, with the rest retrieved from reference TRBV19 and TRBJ2-2, is DGGITQSPKYLFRKEGQNVTLSCEQNLNHDAMYWYRQDPGQGLRLIYYSQIVNDFQKGDIAEGYSVSREKKESFPLTVTSAQKNPTAFYLCASSNPRRGGSVTGELFFGEGSRLTVL.